A selection of T cell receptor beta chains follows, all from one sample in a study of blood T cell repertoires in COVID-19. The table came from immunoSEQ multiplex PCR; TCRdb's copy has only in-frame clones and leaves some out. Among approximately 330,000 clones listed, roughly 86% were seen once. Sequenced material: PBMCs or T cells enriched from blood (not recorded which). These receptors originate from a woman in her 30s who had recovered from COVID-19. CDR3s include the opening cysteine and the closing phenylalanine or tryptophan. D genes are given only for firm matches. Clone size is given for some rows only: seen once, a few or many times, or a class if the clone is expanded.

>TRBV5-1|NA|TRBJ2-1|TRBD2
CASSLEGLADNEQFF
TGCGCCAGCAGCTTGGAGGGACTAGCGGACAATGAGCAGTTCTTC
>TRBV5-4|few|TRBJ2-1|TRBD2
CASSTRGGEAYNEQFF
TGTGCCAGCAGCACCCGCGGGGGGGAAGCCTACAATGAGCAGTTCTTC
>TRBV29-1|few|TRBJ2-7|NA
CSGGDSGYEQYF
TGCAGCGGGGGGGATTCGGGCTACGAGCAGTACTTC
>TRBV30|once|TRBJ2-5|NA
CAWNRAETQYF
TGTGCCTGGAACAGGGCTGAGACCCAGTACTTC
>TRBV18|NA|TRBJ2-7|TRBD2
CASSPASGSYEQYF
TGTGCCAGCTCACCAGCTAGCGGGAGCTACGAGCAGTACTTC
>TRBV29-1|NA|TRBJ2-2|TRBD1
CSVERGPNTGELFF
TGCAGCGTTGAAAGGGGGCCGAACACCGGGGAGCTGTTTTTT
>TRBV30|NA|TRBJ1-6|NA
CAWSQGSSYNSPLHF
TGTGCCTGGAGTCAGGGGAGCTCCTATAATTCACCCCTCCACTTT
>TRBV2|NA|TRBJ2-7|NA
CASSPPEQYF
TGTGCCAGCAGTCCCCCAGAGCAGTACTTC
>TRBV28|NA|TRBJ2-1|TRBD2
CASSATSGRAYNEQFF
TGTGCCAGCAGTGCCACTAGCGGGAGGGCCTACAATGAGCAGTTCTTC
>TRBV7-9|NA|TRBJ1-1|TRBD1
CASSLRGGQLNTEAFF
TGTGCCAGCAGCTTACGGGGGGGACAGCTGAACACTGAAGCTTTCTTT
>TRBV15|NA|TRBJ2-5|TRBD2
CATSRDREGQETQYF
TGTGCCACCAGCAGAGATAGGGAGGGACAAGAGACCCAGTACTTC
>TRBV7-9|NA|TRBJ2-3|NA
CASSYGGTTDTQYF
TGTGCCAGCAGCTATGGGGGGACGACAGATACGCAGTATTTT
>TRBV7-6|NA|TRBJ1-3|NA
CASSWGGLSSTGNTIYF
TGTGCCAGCAGCTGGGGAGGCCTTTCTTCGACGGGAAACACCATATATTTT
>TRBV12-5|NA|TRBJ1-2|TRBD1
CASGLIPGQPYF
TGTGCTAGTGGTTTGATACCGGGACAGCCATACTTC
>TRBV10-1|few|TRBJ1-5|NA
CANQNRDPQHF
TGCGCCAACCAAAACAGGGACCCCCAGCATTTT
>TRBV14|NA|TRBJ2-7|NA
CASSQEWLGARHEQYF
TGTGCCAGCAGCCAAGAATGGCTGGGGGCAAGGCACGAGCAGTACTTC
>TRBV11-2|NA|TRBJ1-6|NA
CASSSGINSPLHF
TGTGCCAGCAGCTCAGGGATTAATTCACCCCTCCACTTT
>TRBV6-5|NA|TRBJ2-1|TRBD2
CASSYSRTSRRFF
TGTGCCAGCAGTTACTCAAGGACTAGTAGGCGGTTCTTC
>TRBV5-1|NA|TRBJ2-7|TRBD2
CASSKTSGRGTYEQYF
TGCGCCAGCAGCAAGACTAGCGGGAGGGGGACCTACGAGCAGTACTTC
>TRBV7-3|NA|TRBJ2-1|NA
CASSAGLTSYNEQFF
TGTGCCAGCAGCGCCGGACTGACCTCCTACAATGAGCAGTTCTTC
>TRBV4-3|NA|TRBJ2-7|TRBD2
CASSPQLADSYEQYF
TGCGCCAGCAGCCCCCAACTAGCGGACTCCTACGAGCAGTACTTC
>TRBV4-3|NA|TRBJ1-5|TRBD1
CASSQDWTGDLGPQHF
TGCGCCAGCAGCCAAGATTGGACAGGGGATCTTGGGCCCCAGCATTTT